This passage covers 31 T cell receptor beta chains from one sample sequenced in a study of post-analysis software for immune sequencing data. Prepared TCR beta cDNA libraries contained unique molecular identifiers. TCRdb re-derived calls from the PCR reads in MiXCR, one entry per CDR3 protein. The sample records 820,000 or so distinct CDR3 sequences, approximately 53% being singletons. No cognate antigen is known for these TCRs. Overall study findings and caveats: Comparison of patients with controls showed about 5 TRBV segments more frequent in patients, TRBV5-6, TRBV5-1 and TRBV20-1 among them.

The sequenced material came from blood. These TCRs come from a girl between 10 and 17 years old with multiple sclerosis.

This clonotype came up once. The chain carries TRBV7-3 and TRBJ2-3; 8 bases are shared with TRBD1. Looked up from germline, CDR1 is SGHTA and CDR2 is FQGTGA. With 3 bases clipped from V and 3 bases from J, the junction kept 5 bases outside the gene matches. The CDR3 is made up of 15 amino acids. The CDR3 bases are TGTGCCAGCAGCTTTACGGGACAGGTGACAGATACGCAGTATTTT. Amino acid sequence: CASSFTGQVTDTQYF.

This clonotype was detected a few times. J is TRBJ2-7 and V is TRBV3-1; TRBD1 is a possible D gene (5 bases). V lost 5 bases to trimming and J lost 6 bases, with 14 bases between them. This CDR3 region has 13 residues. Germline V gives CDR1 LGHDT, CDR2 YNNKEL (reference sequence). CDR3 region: CASSLRHRREQYF. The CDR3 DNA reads TGTGCCAGCAGCTTACGTCACAGGCGCGAGCAGTACTTC.

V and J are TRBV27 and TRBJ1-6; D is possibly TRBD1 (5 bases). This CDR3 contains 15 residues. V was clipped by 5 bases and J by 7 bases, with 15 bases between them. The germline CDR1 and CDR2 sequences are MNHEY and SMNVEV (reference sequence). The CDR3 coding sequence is TGTGCCAGCAGTCCGAAGGGGATGTGGAATTCACCCCTCCACTTT. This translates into CASSPKGMWNSPLHF.

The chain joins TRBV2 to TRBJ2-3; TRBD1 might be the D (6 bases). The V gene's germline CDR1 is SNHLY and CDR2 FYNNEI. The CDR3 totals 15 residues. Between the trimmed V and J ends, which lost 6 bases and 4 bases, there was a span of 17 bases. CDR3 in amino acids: CASRGGIAKADTQYF. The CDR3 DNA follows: TGTGCCAGCAGAGGGGGAATAGCGAAGGCAGATACGCAGTATTTT.

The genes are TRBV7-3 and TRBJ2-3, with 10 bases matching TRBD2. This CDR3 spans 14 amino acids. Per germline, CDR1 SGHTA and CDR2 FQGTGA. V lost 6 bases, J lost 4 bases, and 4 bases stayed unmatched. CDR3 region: CASRGAGGSDTQYF. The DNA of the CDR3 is TGTGCCAGCAGAGGAGCGGGGGGGTCAGATACGCAGTATTTT.

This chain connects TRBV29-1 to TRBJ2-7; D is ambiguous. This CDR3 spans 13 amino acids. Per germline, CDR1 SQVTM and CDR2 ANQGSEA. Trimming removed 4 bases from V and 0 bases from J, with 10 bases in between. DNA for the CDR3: TGCAGCGTTGGCTCTGGATTCTCCTACGAGCAGTACTTC. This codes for CSVGSGFSYEQYF.

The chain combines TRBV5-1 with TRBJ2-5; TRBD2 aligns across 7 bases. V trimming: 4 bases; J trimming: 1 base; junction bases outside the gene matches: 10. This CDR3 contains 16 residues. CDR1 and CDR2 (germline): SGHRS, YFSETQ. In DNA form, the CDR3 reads TGCGCCAGCAGCCCCTACAGGCGGGGGACCCAAGAGACCCAGTACTTC. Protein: CASSPYRRGTQETQYF.

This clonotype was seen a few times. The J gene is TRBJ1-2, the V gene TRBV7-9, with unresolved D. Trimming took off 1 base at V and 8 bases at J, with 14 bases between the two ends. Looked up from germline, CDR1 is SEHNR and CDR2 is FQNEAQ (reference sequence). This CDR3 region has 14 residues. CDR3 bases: TGTGCCAGCAGCTTAGACAGCAAGGCGGGCGGCTACACCTTC. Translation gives CASSLDSKAGGYTF.

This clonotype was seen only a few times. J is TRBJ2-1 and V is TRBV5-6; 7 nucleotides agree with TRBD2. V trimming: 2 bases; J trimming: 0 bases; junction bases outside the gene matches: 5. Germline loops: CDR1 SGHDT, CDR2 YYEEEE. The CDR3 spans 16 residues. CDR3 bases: TGTGCCAGCAGCTTATGGGGGGGGAGCTCCTACAATGAGCAGTTCTTC. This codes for CASSLWGGSSYNEQFF.

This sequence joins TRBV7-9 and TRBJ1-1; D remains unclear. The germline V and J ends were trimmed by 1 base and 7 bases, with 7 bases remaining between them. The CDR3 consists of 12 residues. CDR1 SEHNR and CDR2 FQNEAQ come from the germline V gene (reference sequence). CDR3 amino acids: CASSLEIVEAFF. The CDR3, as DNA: TGTGCCAGCAGCTTAGAAATAGTTGAAGCTTTCTTT.

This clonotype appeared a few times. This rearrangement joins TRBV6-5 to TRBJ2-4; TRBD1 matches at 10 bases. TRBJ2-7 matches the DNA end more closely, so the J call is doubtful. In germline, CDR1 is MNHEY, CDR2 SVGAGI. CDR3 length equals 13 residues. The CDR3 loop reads CASSRDRGHEQYF. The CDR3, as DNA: TGTGCCAGCAGCCGGGACAGGGGCCACGAGCAGTACTTC.

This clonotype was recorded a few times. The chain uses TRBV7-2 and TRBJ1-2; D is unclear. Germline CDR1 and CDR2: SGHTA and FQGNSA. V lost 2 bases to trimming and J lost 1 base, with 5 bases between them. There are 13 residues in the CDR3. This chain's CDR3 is CASSLINNYGYTF. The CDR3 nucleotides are TGTGCCAGCAGCTTAATCAATAACTATGGCTACACCTTC.

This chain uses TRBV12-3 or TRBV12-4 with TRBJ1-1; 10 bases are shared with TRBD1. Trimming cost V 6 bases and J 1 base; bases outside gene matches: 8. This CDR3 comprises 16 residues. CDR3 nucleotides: TGTGCCAGCAGAGACAGGGGGCGAGTTAGGAACACTGAAGCTTTCTTT. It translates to CASRDRGRVRNTEAFF.

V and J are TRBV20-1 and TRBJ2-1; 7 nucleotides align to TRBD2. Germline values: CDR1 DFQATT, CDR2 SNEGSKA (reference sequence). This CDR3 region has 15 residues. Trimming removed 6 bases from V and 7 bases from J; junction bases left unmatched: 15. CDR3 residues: CSAPLAGGSRNEQFF. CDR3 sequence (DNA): TGCAGTGCACCGTTAGCGGGCGGGAGCAGAAATGAGCAGTTCTTC.

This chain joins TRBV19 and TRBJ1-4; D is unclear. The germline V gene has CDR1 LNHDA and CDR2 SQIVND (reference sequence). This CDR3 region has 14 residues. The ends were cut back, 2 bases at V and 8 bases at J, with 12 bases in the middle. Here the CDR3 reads CASSISTVSEKLFF. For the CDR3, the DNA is TGTGCCAGTAGTATATCAACAGTCAGCGAAAAACTGTTTTTT. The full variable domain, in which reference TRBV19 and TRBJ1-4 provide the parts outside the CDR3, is DGGITQSPKYLFRKEGQNVTLSCEQNLNHDAMYWYRQDPGQGLRLIYYSQIVNDFQKGDIAEGYSVSREKKESFPLTVTSAQKNPTAFYLCASSISTVSEKLFFGSGTQLSVL.

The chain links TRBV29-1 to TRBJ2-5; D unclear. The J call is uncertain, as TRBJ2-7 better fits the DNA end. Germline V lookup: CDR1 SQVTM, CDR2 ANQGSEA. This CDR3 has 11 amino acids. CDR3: CSVDSNYEQYF. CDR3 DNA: TGCAGCGTTGATTCCAATTACGAGCAGTACTTC.

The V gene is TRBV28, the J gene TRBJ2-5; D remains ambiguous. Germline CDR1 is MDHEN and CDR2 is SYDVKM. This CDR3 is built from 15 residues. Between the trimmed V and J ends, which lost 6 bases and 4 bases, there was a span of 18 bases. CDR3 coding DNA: TGTGCCAGCAGCCCGACGTATGGGGTAGGAGAGACCCAGTACTTC. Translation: CASSPTYGVGETQYF.

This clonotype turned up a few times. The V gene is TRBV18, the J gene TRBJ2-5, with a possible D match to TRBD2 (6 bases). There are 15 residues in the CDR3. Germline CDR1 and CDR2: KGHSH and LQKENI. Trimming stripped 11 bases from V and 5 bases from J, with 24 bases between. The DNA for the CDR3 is TGTGCCTCCCGGACCGGGAGTGGGTCCAAGGAGACCCAGTACTTC. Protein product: CASRTGSGSKETQYF.

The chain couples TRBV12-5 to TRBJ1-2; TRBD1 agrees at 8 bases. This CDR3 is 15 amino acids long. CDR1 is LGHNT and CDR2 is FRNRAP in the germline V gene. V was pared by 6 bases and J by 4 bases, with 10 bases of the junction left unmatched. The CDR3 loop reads CASGLYSGGGYGYTF. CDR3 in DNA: TGTGCTAGTGGCCTCTACTCAGGGGGCGGCTATGGCTACACCTTC.

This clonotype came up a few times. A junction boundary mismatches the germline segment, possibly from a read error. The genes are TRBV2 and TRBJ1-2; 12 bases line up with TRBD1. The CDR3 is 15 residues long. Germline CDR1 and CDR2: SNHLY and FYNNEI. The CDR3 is CASREGTGGAYGYTF. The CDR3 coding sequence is TGTGCCAGCAGGGAAGGGACAGGGGGCGCCTATGGCTACACCTTC.

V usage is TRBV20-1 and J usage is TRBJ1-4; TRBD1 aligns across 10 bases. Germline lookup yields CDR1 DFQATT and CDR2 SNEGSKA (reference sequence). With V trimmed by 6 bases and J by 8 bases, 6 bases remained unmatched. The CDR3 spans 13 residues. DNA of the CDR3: TGCAGTGCCTTGGGACAGGGGTTCGAAAAACTGTTTTTT. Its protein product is CSALGQGFEKLFF.

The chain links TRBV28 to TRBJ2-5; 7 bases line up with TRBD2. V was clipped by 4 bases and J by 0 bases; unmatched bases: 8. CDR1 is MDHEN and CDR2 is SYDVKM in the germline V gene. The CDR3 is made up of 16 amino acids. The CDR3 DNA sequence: TGTGCCAGCAGTTCCTCGGGGGGAGGCTACCAAGAGACCCAGTACTTC. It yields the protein CASSSSGGGYQETQYF.

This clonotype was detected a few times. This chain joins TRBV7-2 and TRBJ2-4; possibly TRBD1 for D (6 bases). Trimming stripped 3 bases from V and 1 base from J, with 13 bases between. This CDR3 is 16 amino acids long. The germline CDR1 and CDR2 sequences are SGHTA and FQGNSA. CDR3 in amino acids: CASSFRGIGAKNIQYF. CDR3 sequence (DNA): TGTGCCAGCAGCTTTAGGGGGATAGGGGCCAAAAACATTCAGTACTTC.

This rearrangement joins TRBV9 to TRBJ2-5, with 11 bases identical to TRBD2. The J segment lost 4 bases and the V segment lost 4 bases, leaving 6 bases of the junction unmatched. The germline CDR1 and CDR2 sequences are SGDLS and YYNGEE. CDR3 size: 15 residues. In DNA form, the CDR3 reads TGTGCCAGCAGCTTTCAAACTAGCGGGGGAGAGACCCAGTACTTC. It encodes CASSFQTSGGETQYF.

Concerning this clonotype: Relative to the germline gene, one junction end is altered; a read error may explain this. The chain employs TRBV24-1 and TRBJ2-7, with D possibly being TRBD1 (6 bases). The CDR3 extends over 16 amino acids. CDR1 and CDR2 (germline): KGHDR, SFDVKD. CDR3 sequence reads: CAPISTGLETPYGQYF. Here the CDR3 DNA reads TGTGCCCCCATATCCACAGGGTTGGAGACCCCCTACGGGCAGTACTTC.

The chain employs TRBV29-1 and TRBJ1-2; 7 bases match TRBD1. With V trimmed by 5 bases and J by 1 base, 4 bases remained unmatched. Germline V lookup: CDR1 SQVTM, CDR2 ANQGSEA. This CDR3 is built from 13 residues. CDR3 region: CSVLDRDNYGYTF. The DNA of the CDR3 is TGCAGCGTTCTCGACAGGGATAACTATGGCTACACCTTC.

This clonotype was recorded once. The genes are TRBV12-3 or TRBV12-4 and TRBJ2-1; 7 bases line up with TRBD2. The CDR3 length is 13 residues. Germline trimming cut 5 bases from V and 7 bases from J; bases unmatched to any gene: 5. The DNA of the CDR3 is TGTGCCAGCAGTGGGGACTATCGGAATGAGCAGTTCTTC. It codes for CASSGDYRNEQFF.

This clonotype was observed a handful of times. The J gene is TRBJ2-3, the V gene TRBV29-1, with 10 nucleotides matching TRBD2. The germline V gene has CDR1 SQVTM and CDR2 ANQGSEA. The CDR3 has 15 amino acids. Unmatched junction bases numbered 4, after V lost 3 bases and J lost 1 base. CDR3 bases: TGCAGCGTTGAGGGAAGCGGGAGGGGCACAGATACGCAGTATTTT. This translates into CSVEGSGRGTDTQYF.

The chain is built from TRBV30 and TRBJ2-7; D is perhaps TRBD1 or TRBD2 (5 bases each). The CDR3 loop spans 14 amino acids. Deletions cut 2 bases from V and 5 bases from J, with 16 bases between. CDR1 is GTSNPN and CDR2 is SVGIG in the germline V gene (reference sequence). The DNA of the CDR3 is TGTGCCTGGAGTTTGGGACCCTTCGGGGACGAGCAGTACTTC. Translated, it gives CAWSLGPFGDEQYF.

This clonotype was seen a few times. The CDR3 sequence: CASSFHGAKNIQYF. As DNA, the CDR3 is TGTGCCAGCAGTTTCCATGGAGCCAAAAACATTCAGTACTTC. This sequence joins TRBV12-3 or TRBV12-4 and TRBJ2-4; D call uncertain. The CDR3 contains 14 residues. Trimming removed 3 bases at V and 0 bases at J, with 6 bases between.

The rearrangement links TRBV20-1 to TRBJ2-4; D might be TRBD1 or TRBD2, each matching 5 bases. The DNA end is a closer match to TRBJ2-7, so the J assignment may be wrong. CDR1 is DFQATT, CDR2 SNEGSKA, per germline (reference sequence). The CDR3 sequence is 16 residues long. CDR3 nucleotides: TGCAGTGCTAGAGATGTTCAGGGTAGCGCCTCCTACGAGCAGTACTTC. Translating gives CSARDVQGSASYEQYF.